These 30 T cell receptor beta chains were sequenced from one sample in a study of CD8 T cells in ankylosing spondylitis. Each CDR3 protein is one row after TCRdb ran MiXCR on the 5' RACE reads. The profile shows 25,000 to 30,000 distinct CDR3 sequences, over 6.5% of them singletons. The sequenced sample consisted of blood. The receptors come from a male donor with ankylosing spondylitis or in good health (not recorded which).

This clonotype was detected a few times. The gene calls are TRBV7-9 and TRBJ1-4; D unclear. V lost 6 bases, J lost 7 bases, and 18 bases lay in between. This CDR3 spans 15 amino acids. CDR1 and CDR2 (germline): SEHNR, FQNEAQ (reference sequence). CDR3 DNA sequence: TGTGCCAGCAGATCGGACGGAATTCTTGGTGAAAAACTGTTTTTT. It specifies CASRSDGILGEKLFF.

This clonotype was counted only a few times. The V gene is TRBV4-1, the J gene TRBJ1-4; D gene ambiguous. The CDR3 contains 15 residues. The V gene's germline CDR1 is MGHRA and CDR2 YSYEKL. V was trimmed by 0 bases and J by 4 bases, leaving 9 bases between them. Here the CDR3 reads CASSQDTGNNEKLFF. The CDR3, as DNA: TGCGCCAGCAGCCAAGATACGGGGAATAATGAAAAACTGTTTTTT.

For the CDR3, the DNA is TGTGCCAGCAGTCTTACAGGGAACACTAATGAAAAACTGTTTTTT. It specifies CASSLTGNTNEKLFF. The chain has TRBV28 and TRBJ1-4, with D possibly TRBD1 on 6 matching bases. The CDR3 is 15 residues long. In germline, CDR1 is MDHEN, CDR2 SYDVKM. Trimming cost V 5 bases and J 2 bases, with 12 bases left between them.

This clonotype was recorded a few times. The chain is built from TRBV20-1 and TRBJ2-3; D is unclear. The CDR3 totals 11 residues. V lost 7 bases and J 6 bases, leaving 11 bases between the germline ends. CDR1 DFQATT and CDR2 SNEGSKA come from the germline V gene (reference sequence). The CDR3 loop is CSGATRDTQYF. The CDR3 DNA follows: TGCAGTGGGGCCACCAGGGATACGCAGTATTTT.

This clonotype occurred a few times. The V call is TRBV6-1, the J call TRBJ2-3, with 13 bases identical to TRBD2. With 5 bases clipped from V and 11 bases from J, the junction kept 10 bases outside the gene matches. Germline CDR1 is MNHNS and CDR2 is SASEGT. The CDR3 covers 15 residues. CDR3 coding DNA: TGTGCCAGCAGTCCGTCTAGGACTAGCGGGAGTGTGCAGTATTTT. It specifies CASSPSRTSGSVQYF.

The rearrangement joins TRBV5-5 to TRBJ2-7; D uncertain. Germline V gene lookup returns CDR1 SGHKS and CDR2 YYEKEE (reference sequence). Trimming shortened V by 4 bases and J by 3 bases, and 14 bases separated the two germline ends. This CDR3 is 14 amino acids long. In nucleotides, the CDR3 is TGTGCCAGCAGCACCGGGCCCAGCTTCTACGAGCAGTACGTC. Translated, it gives CASSTGPSFYEQYV.

This clonotype was found many times. The chain employs TRBV6-2 or TRBV6-3 and TRBJ1-5; D call uncertain. The V end was cut by 5 bases, the J end by 4 bases, with 15 bases between. CDR3 length equals 15 residues. CDR1 is MNHEY, CDR2 SVGEGT, per germline. CDR3 DNA: TGTGCCAGCAGTGGTTGGGAGATACGGAATCAGCCCCAGCATTTT. Its translation: CASSGWEIRNQPQHF.

This clonotype was recorded many times. The V gene is TRBV20-1, the J gene TRBJ2-1, with D unresolved. The germline V and J ends were trimmed by 0 bases and 5 bases, with 14 bases remaining between them. The CDR3 is made up of 15 amino acids. Germline CDR1 is DFQATT and CDR2 is SNEGSKA (reference sequence). CDR3 protein: CSARDGQASDNEQFF. The DNA of the CDR3 is TGCAGTGCTAGAGATGGGCAGGCCTCGGACAATGAGCAGTTCTTC.

This clonotype was observed a handful of times. The V and J genes are TRBV10-3 and TRBJ2-3, with D perhaps TRBD2 (5 bases). CDR3 length: 14 residues. The germline V gene encodes CDR1 ENHRY and CDR2 SYGVKD. The CDR3: CAGSRGLSTDTQYF. The CDR3 coding sequence is TGTGCGGGCTCTCGTGGACTTAGCACAGATACGCAGTATTTT.

The chain joins TRBV29-1 to TRBJ1-1; D perhaps matches TRBD1 (6 bases). Germline V gene data show CDR1 as SQVTM and CDR2 as ANQGSEA. Trimming shortened V by 6 bases and J by 0 bases, and 23 bases separated the two germline ends. The CDR3 sequence is 17 residues long. In DNA form, the CDR3 reads TGCAGCGTGCGACAGGAAGTACGCACAGTGATGAACACTGAAGCTTTCTTT. Its protein product is CSVRQEVRTVMNTEAFF.

The chain has TRBV11-2 and TRBJ2-7; TRBD1 agrees at 10 bases. Trimming cost V 1 base and J 5 bases; bases outside gene matches: 8. CDR1 and CDR2 (germline): SGHAT, FQNNGV. This CDR3 contains 16 residues. In nucleotides, the CDR3 is TGTGCCAGCAGCTTAGGCCCATGGGACAGGGGCCACGAGCAGTACTTC. Residues: CASSLGPWDRGHEQYF.

The sample holds many counts of this clonotype. This chain uses TRBV4-3 with TRBJ1-1, with D uncertain. The CDR3 length is 14 residues. Germline lookup yields CDR1 LGHNA and CDR2 YSLEER. V was pared by 8 bases and J by 4 bases, with 17 bases between. The CDR3 sequence is CASSFGRVGTEAFF. In nucleotides, the CDR3 is TGCGCCAGCTCCTTTGGTCGAGTAGGCACTGAAGCTTTCTTT.

In this sample, this clonotype turned up a few times. J is TRBJ2-1 and V is TRBV5-4; D is unresolved. This CDR3 spans 15 amino acids. CDR1 is SGHNT, CDR2 YYREEE, per germline (reference sequence). Trimming stripped 4 bases from V and 0 bases from J, with 11 bases between. In DNA, the CDR3 is TGTGCCAGCAGCGTGGACCCTAGCTCCTACAATGAGCAGTTCTTC. This codes for CASSVDPSSYNEQFF.

The chain recombines TRBV20-1 with TRBJ2-7, with D maybe TRBD1 (5 bases). The CDR3 runs to 13 residues. Germline V lookup: CDR1 DFQATT, CDR2 SNEGSKA (reference sequence). The CDR3 here is CSARQLSSYEQYF. CDR3 sequence (DNA): TGCAGCGCAAGACAGTTGAGCTCCTACGAGCAGTACTTC.

This clonotype appeared a few times. The chain employs TRBV29-1 and TRBJ1-1; D perhaps matches TRBD1 (6 bases). The germline V and J ends were trimmed by 7 bases and 3 bases, with 12 bases remaining between them. Germline V gene lookup returns CDR1 SQVTM and CDR2 ANQGSEA. This CDR3 is built from 12 residues. The CDR3 coding sequence is TGCAGCGGCAGGGGAGGAGACACTGAAGCTTTCTTT. Translated: CSGRGGDTEAFF.

The rearrangement links TRBV7-2 to TRBJ2-7, with D possibly being TRBD1 or TRBD2 (5 bases each). The V and J ends lost 3 bases and 2 bases respectively, with 14 bases between them. CDR1 is SGHTA, CDR2 FQGNSA, per germline. The CDR3 covers 15 residues. The CDR3 sequence is CASSLTGTVTYEQYF. DNA of the CDR3: TGTGCCAGCAGCTTGACCGGGACGGTAACCTACGAGCAGTACTTC.

This clonotype was seen ten or more times. J is TRBJ2-2 and V is TRBV5-1; the D gene is possibly TRBD1 (6 bases). V lost 0 bases to trimming and J lost 7 bases, with 19 bases between them. CDR1 is SGHRS, CDR2 YFSETQ, per germline. This CDR3 region has 17 residues. DNA of the CDR3: TGCGCCAGCAGCTTGGCCGGTATACAGGGTGACATCGGGGAGCTGTTTTTT. Translated: CASSLAGIQGDIGELFF.

The sample holds a few counts of this clonotype. CDR3 DNA: TGTGCCAGCAGCTCCCACCGGGCCTCAAATGAAAAACTGTTTTTT. This gives the protein CASSSHRASNEKLFF. The V gene is TRBV7-9, the J gene TRBJ1-4; D ambiguous. Trimming removed 4 bases from V and 5 bases from J, with 14 bases in between. The CDR3 consists of 15 residues. The germline gives CDR1 SEHNR, CDR2 FQNEAQ (reference sequence). The full variable domain, its missing parts supplied by reference TRBV7-9 and TRBJ1-4, is DTGVSQNPRHKITKRGQNVTFRCDPISEHNRLYWYRQTLGQGPEFLTYFQNEAQLEKSRLLSDRFSAERPKGSFSTLEIQRTEQGDSAMYLCASSSHRASNEKLFFGSGTQLSVL.

This clonotype was seen more than once but under ten times. CDR3 DNA sequence: TGTGCCAGCAGCCAAGAAAGGGGGGGCCACACCGGGGAGCTGTTTTTT. Protein sequence: CASSQERGGHTGELFF. The chain is built from TRBV4-2 and TRBJ2-2; TRBD2 is a possible D gene (7 bases). V was shortened by 0 bases and J by 3 bases, with 11 bases between the two germline ends. The germline gives CDR1 LGHNA, CDR2 YNFKEQ. The CDR3 consists of 16 residues.

Many counts were recorded for this clonotype. The V and J genes are TRBV7-9 and TRBJ1-2, with no clear D. The CDR3 is made up of 14 amino acids. Germline V gene lookup returns CDR1 SEHNR and CDR2 FQNEAQ (reference sequence). Between the trimmed V and J ends, which lost 0 bases and 0 bases, there was a span of 5 bases. CDR3 nucleotides: TGTGCCAGCAGCTTAGCGGTCGCTAACTATGGCTACACCTTC. Protein product: CASSLAVANYGYTF.

The chain couples TRBV19 to TRBJ2-7; 8 nucleotides agree with TRBD1. The CDR3 loop spans 13 amino acids. V gave up 6 bases and J gave up 3 bases; unmatched junction bases: 4. Germline CDR1 LNHDA, CDR2 SQIVND (reference sequence). CDR3 sequence (DNA): TGTGCCAGTAGCGAGGGACAGGACTACGAGCAGTACTTC. Its translation is CASSEGQDYEQYF.

Only a few counts were recorded for this clonotype. The rearrangement uses TRBV5-1 and TRBJ2-3, with D unresolved. Deletions cut 3 bases from V and 2 bases from J, with 13 bases between. There are 15 residues in the CDR3. From germline, CDR1 is SGHRS and CDR2 YFSETQ. CDR3: CASSSGAVHTDTQYF. Here the CDR3 DNA reads TGCGCCAGCAGCTCGGGCGCGGTTCACACAGATACGCAGTATTTT.

This clonotype appeared many times. The V and J genes are TRBV15 and TRBJ2-2, with D possibly matching TRBD1 (6 bases). This CDR3 region has 18 residues. Germline V lookup: CDR1 LNHNV, CDR2 YYDKDF (reference sequence). The V gene lost 0 bases and the J gene lost 0 bases, with 14 bases spanning the gap. CDR3 amino acids: CATSRDALGQTNTGELFF. CDR3 DNA: TGTGCCACCAGCAGAGATGCCCTAGGACAGACGAACACCGGGGAGCTGTTTTTT. Supplemented by reference TRBV15 and TRBJ2-2, the full variable domain reads DAMVIQNPRYQVTQFGKPVTLSCSQTLNHNVMYWYQQKSSQAPKLLFHYYDKDFNNEADTPDNFQSRRPNTSFCFLDIRSPGLGDTAMYLCATSRDALGQTNTGELFFGEGSRLTVL.

This clonotype was observed many times. The chain carries TRBV12-3 or TRBV12-4 and TRBJ1-5; 8 nucleotides match TRBD1. The CDR3 is 13 residues long. Trimming removed 6 bases from V and 6 bases from J; junction bases left unmatched: 4. CDR3 residues: CASRKQGGQPQHF. The CDR3 DNA reads as TGTGCCAGCAGAAAACAGGGGGGTCAGCCCCAGCATTTT.

In its sample, this clonotype was seen many times. This chain connects TRBV5-1 to TRBJ1-5; a possible D gene is TRBD1 (6 bases). The V end lost 0 bases, the J end lost 8 bases, and 15 bases lay between the germline ends. The V gene's germline CDR1 is SGHRS and CDR2 YFSETQ. CDR3 length equals 15 residues. The CDR3, as DNA: TGCGCCAGCAGCTTGGGCAGGGGCGCCCGAGAGCCCCAGCATTTT. Its protein product is CASSLGRGAREPQHF.

In this sample, this clonotype turned up a few times. This sequence joins TRBV9 and TRBJ2-1; D possibly corresponds to TRBD1 (5 bases). Between the trimmed V and J ends, which lost 0 bases and 1 base, there was a span of 8 bases. This CDR3 region has 15 residues. The germline V gene encodes CDR1 SGDLS and CDR2 YYNGEE. CDR3 nucleotide sequence: TGTGCCAGCAGCGTAGTAGGGGTATCCTACAATGAGCAGTTCTTC. Amino acids: CASSVVGVSYNEQFF.

This clonotype was seen more than once but under ten times. The chain combines TRBV7-9 with TRBJ1-4; D is perhaps TRBD1 (5 bases). Trimming stripped 1 base from V and 9 bases from J, with 12 bases between. Germline lookup yields CDR1 SEHNR and CDR2 FQNEAQ (reference sequence). The CDR3 consists of 14 residues. The CDR3 region has the DNA TGTGCCAGCAGCTTAGGAGGGACTTCGAAAAAACTGTTTTTT. Protein product: CASSLGGTSKKLFF.

This sequence joins TRBV4-2 and TRBJ2-2; TRBD2 matches 11 bases. Trimming at V came to 1 base and at J to 7 bases, leaving 8 bases not matched to a gene. There are 17 residues in the CDR3. Germline V lookup: CDR1 LGHNA, CDR2 YNFKEQ. The CDR3, as DNA: TGTGCCAGCAGCCAAGGTGCTAGCGGGGGGTTTCACGGGGAGCTGTTTTTT. Translation gives CASSQGASGGFHGELFF.

As DNA, the CDR3 is TGTGCCAGCACCCCGAGTGGGATGAACACTGAAGCTTTCTTT. Translation: CASTPSGMNTEAFF. The genes are TRBV12-3 or TRBV12-4 and TRBJ1-1; D is uncertain. V lost 7 bases to trimming and J lost 0 bases, with 12 bases between them. The CDR3 is 14 residues long.

This chain links TRBV29-1 with TRBJ2-2, with 10 bases fitting TRBD2. Germline CDR1 and CDR2: SQVTM and ANQGSEA. J was trimmed by 6 bases and V by 6 bases; bases with no gene match: 7. There are 14 residues in the CDR3. This chain's CDR3 is CSVKREGLSGELFF. CDR3 bases: TGCAGCGTCAAGCGGGAGGGCCTCTCCGGGGAGCTGTTTTTT.